This entry concerns a single TCR beta chain. These data originate in a study of blood T cell repertoires in COVID-19. Study information: There were acute and convalescent COVID-19 samples, and they came from the United States, Italy and Spain. Sources were T cells, B-cell-depleted T cells, or PBMCs; the material itself was cDNA or gDNA.

Authors' processing steps: From reference gene primer amplification, estimates of nucleated cell counts were derived. Only in-frame clones appear in the TCRdb table, and some are missing; sequencing was by immunoSEQ multiplex PCR. D and trimming were read from the DNA, whereas the V and J calls and clone size are those reported in that table. The sample records a few hundred thousand clones, approximately 89% being singletons. The sequence derives from a woman aged 55-69 years with COVID-19, enrolled during active disease. The specimen was peripheral blood.

The CDR3 reads CASSLGGGAQETQYF. The CDR3 bases are TGCGCCAGCAGCTTGGGTGGGGGGGCCCAAGAGACCCAGTACTTC. V usage is TRBV5-1 and J usage is TRBJ2-5; weak D call: TRBD2 (7 bases). There are 15 residues in the CDR3. The germline V gene encodes CDR1 SGHRS and CDR2 YFSETQ. Trimming took off 0 bases at V and 1 base at J, with 10 bases between the two ends. The full variable domain, in which reference TRBV5-1 and TRBJ2-5 provide the parts outside the CDR3, is KAGVTQTPRYLIKTRGQQVTLSCSPISGHRSVSWYQQTPGQGLQFLFEYFSETQRNKGNFPGRFSGRQFSNSRSEMNVSTLELGDSALYLCASSLGGGAQETQYFGPGTRLLVL.